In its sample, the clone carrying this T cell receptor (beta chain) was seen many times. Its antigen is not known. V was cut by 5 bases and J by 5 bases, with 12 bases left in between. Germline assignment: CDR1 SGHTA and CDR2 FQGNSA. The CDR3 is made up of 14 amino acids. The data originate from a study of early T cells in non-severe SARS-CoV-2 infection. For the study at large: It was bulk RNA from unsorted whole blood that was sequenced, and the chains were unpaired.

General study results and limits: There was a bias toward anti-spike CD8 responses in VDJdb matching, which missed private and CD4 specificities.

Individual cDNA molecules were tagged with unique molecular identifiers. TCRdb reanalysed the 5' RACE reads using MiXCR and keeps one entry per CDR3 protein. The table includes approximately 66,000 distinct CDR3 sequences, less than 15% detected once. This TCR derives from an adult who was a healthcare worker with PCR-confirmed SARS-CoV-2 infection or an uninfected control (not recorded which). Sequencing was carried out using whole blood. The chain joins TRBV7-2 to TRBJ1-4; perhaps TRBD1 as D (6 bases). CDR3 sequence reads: CASSNTGQNEKLFF. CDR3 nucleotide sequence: TGTGCCAGCAGCAATACAGGGCAGAATGAAAAACTGTTTTTT. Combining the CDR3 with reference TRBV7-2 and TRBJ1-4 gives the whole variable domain GAGVSQSPSNKVTEKGKDVELRCDPISGHTALYWYRQSLGQGLEFLIYFQGNSAPDKSGLPSDRFSAERTGGSVSTLTIQRTQQEDSAVYLCASSNTGQNEKLFFGSGTQLSVL.